The rows below give T cell receptor beta chains drawn from one sample of a study of control samples from healthy donors and cancer patients. Profiled with immunoSEQ multiplex PCR; TCRdb holds only in-frame clones, not every one. The sample carries approximately 84,000 clones, 91% recorded once. The material sequenced was blood. Receptors originate from a man younger than 45 in good health. CDR3s include the opening cysteine and the closing phenylalanine or tryptophan. D genes are given only for firm matches. Some rows mark clone size as missing; the rest say once, few, many or name a class of expanded clone.

CDR3nt	CDR3aa	d_gene	v_gene	j_gene	abundance
TGCGCCAGCAGCCAAGAGGGGGCGGGGGCGCATGGCTACACCTTC	CASSQEGAGAHGYTF	NA	TRBV4-1	TRBJ1-2	once
TGTGCCAGCAGTTACTCGAGGGGGAATGAGCAGTTCTTC	CASSYSRGNEQFF	NA	TRBV6-5	TRBJ2-1	NA
TGCGCCAGCAGCTTGGACAGCTTTAACACCGGGGAGCTGTTTTTT	CASSLDSFNTGELFF	NA	TRBV5-1	TRBJ2-2	NA
TGTGCCAGCAGCTTTGACCTTCTCGACAGGGCACAAGAGACCCAGTACTTC	CASSFDLLDRAQETQYF	TRBD1	TRBV7-9	TRBJ2-5	NA
TGTGCCAGCCGTGCCGGGGAGCTGTTTTTT	CASRAGELFF	NA	TRBV19	TRBJ2-2	NA
TGTGCCAGCAGTTACGGGGACAGGGATTACAATGAGCAGTTCTTC	CASSYGDRDYNEQFF	TRBD1	TRBV6-5	TRBJ2-1	NA
TGTGCCAGTAGTATAGGAACAGCTAACTATGGCTACACCTTC	CASSIGTANYGYTF	NA	TRBV19	TRBJ1-2	NA
TGTGCCAGCAGCCACGACAGCACAGATACGCAGTATTTT	CASSHDSTDTQYF	NA	TRBV7-2	TRBJ2-3	NA
TGTGCCAGCAGCTTTTCCAGGGGGCAAAAGACCGGGGAGCTGTTTTTT	CASSFSRGQKTGELFF	NA	TRBV12-1	TRBJ2-2	NA
TGTGCCAGTAGTATCGAGGCTAGCAGCACCGGGGAGCTGTTTTTT	CASSIEASSTGELFF	NA	TRBV19	TRBJ2-2	NA
TGTGCCAGTAGTACCCCCCCTGAAGTCTATGGCTACACCTTC	CASSTPPEVYGYTF	NA	TRBV19	TRBJ1-2	NA
TGTGCCAGCAGCGTGTCGGACAGGGAACCCCTCCACTTT	CASSVSDREPLHF	TRBD1	TRBV7-3	TRBJ1-6	few
TGCGCCAGCAGCTCAGTTAGCAACGGGGAGCTGTTTTTT	CASSSVSNGELFF	NA	TRBV5-1	TRBJ2-2	NA
TGTGCCAGCAGCTTGTCTAGCGGGATGACTTTTGAGCAGTACTTC	CASSLSSGMTFEQYF	TRBD2	TRBV7-9	TRBJ2-7	NA
TGTGCCACCAGTGATGCCTCGGCACTCGCATTGTACGAGACCCAGTACTTC	CATSDASALALYETQYF	NA	TRBV24-1	TRBJ2-5	NA
TGTGCCAGCAGCTTCGAGGGGAACACCGGGGAGCTGTTTTTT	CASSFEGNTGELFF	NA	TRBV7-2	TRBJ2-2	NA
TGCGCCAGCAGCTTTGGCGGGGTTGAAGATACGCAGTATTTT	CASSFGGVEDTQYF	NA	TRBV5-1	TRBJ2-3	NA
TGCGCCAGCAGCCCGGGACAGGGGAACTATGGCTACACCTTC	CASSPGQGNYGYTF	TRBD1	TRBV4-3	TRBJ1-2	NA
TGTGCCACCAGCAAAGATGACAGGGGGCTCGGGTACAATGAGCAGTTCTTC	CATSKDDRGLGYNEQFF	TRBD1	TRBV15	TRBJ2-1	NA
TGTGCCACCGATTCCGGGACAGGGTCAGATACGCAGTATTTT	CATDSGTGSDTQYF	TRBD1	TRBV24-1	TRBJ2-3	NA
TGTGCCAGCTCACCCCGGGATCACGGGGTAGATACGCAGTATTTT	CASSPRDHGVDTQYF	NA	TRBV18	TRBJ2-3	NA
TGCGCCAGCAGTGGACAGAGGAACACTGAAGCTTTCTTT	CASSGQRNTEAFF	NA	TRBV10-1	TRBJ1-1	NA
TGTGCCAGCAGCCAAGGTGTATGGTATAATTCACCCCTCCACTTT	CASSQGVWYNSPLHF	NA	TRBV14	TRBJ1-6	NA
TGTGCCAGCAAAGGGGGCTACGAGCAGTACTTC	CASKGGYEQYF	NA	TRBV28	TRBJ2-7	NA
TGTGCCAGTCAAACCCTTCAGGGGGCTGGGGAGCAGTTCTTC	CASQTLQGAGEQFF	TRBD1	TRBV9	TRBJ2-1	NA
TGTGCCAGCGGACAGATGTCCTACGAGCAGTACTTC	CASGQMSYEQYF	NA	TRBV6-6	TRBJ2-7	NA
TGTGCCAGCAGTGACCGACAGGAGCAGTACTTC	CASSDRQEQYF	NA	TRBV6-4	TRBJ2-7	NA
TGTGCCTGGAGCCCTCTGAATAGCAATCAGCCCCAGCATTTT	CAWSPLNSNQPQHF	NA	TRBV30	TRBJ1-5	NA
TGTGCCAGCAAGAGGGGAGGTAGCGGTGAAGCTTTCTTT	CASKRGGSGEAFF	NA	TRBV6-5	TRBJ1-1	NA
TGTGCCAGCTCGAGAGAACTAGATACCGGGGAGCTGTTTTTT	CASSRELDTGELFF	NA	TRBV7-9	TRBJ2-2	NA
TGTGCCTGGAGCAAAGAGAGAGGCCGGACCGGGGAGCTGTTTTTT	CAWSKERGRTGELFF	NA	TRBV30	TRBJ2-2	NA
TGTGCCAGCAGCGTAGCTCAGGGTTGGCGTGGCTACACCTTC	CASSVAQGWRGYTF	NA	TRBV9	TRBJ1-2	NA
TGTGCCAGCAGCTTCGACAGGGACAAACCTCTCTCTGGGGCCAACGTCCTGACTTTC	CASSFDRDKPLSGANVLTF	TRBD1	TRBV13	TRBJ2-6	NA
TGTGCCAGCAGCGTAGAGAGCACAGAGACTAACTATGGCTACACCTTC	CASSVESTETNYGYTF	NA	TRBV9	TRBJ1-2	NA
TGTGCCAGTAGTATTCGGCTCAATGGGGCAGATACGCAGTATTTT	CASSIRLNGADTQYF	NA	TRBV19	TRBJ2-3	NA
TGTGCCAGCAGTGTCCGGGACGGGCAGTACTTC	CASSVRDGQYF	NA	TRBV6-6	TRBJ2-7	NA
TGTGCCAGCAGTGTACTAGCGGAAACTCGCAATGAGCAGTTCTTC	CASSVLAETRNEQFF	TRBD2	TRBV2	TRBJ2-1	NA
TGCAGCGTTGAGCAGATTACAGGCTTCCGAAAGAATGAGCAGTTCTTC	CSVEQITGFRKNEQFF	NA	TRBV29-1	TRBJ2-1	NA
TGTGCCAGCAGCCCCAGGGGGCTCGGCAATCAGCCCCAGCATTTT	CASSPRGLGNQPQHF	TRBD1	TRBV5-8	TRBJ1-5	once
TGTGCCAGCAGCCAAGACCAGGCCGCGAACACCGGGGAGCTGTTTTTT	CASSQDQAANTGELFF	NA	TRBV4-2	TRBJ2-2	NA
TGCGCCAGCAGCCAAGCGGCAACTAGCGGGAGCGGGGAGCTGTTTTTT	CASSQAATSGSGELFF	TRBD2	TRBV4-1	TRBJ2-2	once
TGTGCCAGCACCCAACAGGGAATCGACGGCTACACCTTC	CASTQQGIDGYTF	NA	TRBV6-5	TRBJ1-2	NA
TGCGCCAGCAGCTTGGAGGGTCGGGATACGCAGTATTTT	CASSLEGRDTQYF	NA	TRBV5-1	TRBJ2-3	once
TGTGCCAGCAGGGGGATATATGAGCAGTTCTTC	CASRGIYEQFF	NA	TRBV6-6	TRBJ2-1	NA
TGTGCCTGGAGTGCGGGGAAGCTTAATGAAAAACTGTTTTTT	CAWSAGKLNEKLFF	NA	TRBV30	TRBJ1-4	NA
TGTGCCAGCAGCTTTGGTCTCGCGGGAGGAACCTACGAGCAGTACTTC	CASSFGLAGGTYEQYF	TRBD2	TRBV7-9	TRBJ2-7	NA
TGTGCCAGCAGCTTGGGAATGGGGGGCCTCTCCTACGAGCAGTACTTC	CASSLGMGGLSYEQYF	NA	TRBV5-6	TRBJ2-7	NA
TGCGCCAGCAGCCAAGTTTCGCTAGCGGGAGGAAAGGGCGGGGAGCTGTTTTTT	CASSQVSLAGGKGGELFF	TRBD2	TRBV4-1	TRBJ2-2	NA
TGTGCCAGCAGCTCTCCCCTTTACCGATCTAGCACAGATACGCAGTATTTT	CASSSPLYRSSTDTQYF	NA	TRBV7-2	TRBJ2-3	NA
TGTGCCAGCAGCTTCGGTCACGGGCTAGGCACTGAAGCTTTCTTT	CASSFGHGLGTEAFF	NA	TRBV7-2	TRBJ1-1	NA
TGTGCCAGCAGCACTCACACTTCCGGGCCTGCTGGAAACACCATATATTTT	CASSTHTSGPAGNTIYF	NA	TRBV9	TRBJ1-3	NA
TGCGCCAGCAGCCCGACTTTGGGGGGAACTAGCACAGATACGCAGTATTTT	CASSPTLGGTSTDTQYF	NA	TRBV5-1	TRBJ2-3	NA